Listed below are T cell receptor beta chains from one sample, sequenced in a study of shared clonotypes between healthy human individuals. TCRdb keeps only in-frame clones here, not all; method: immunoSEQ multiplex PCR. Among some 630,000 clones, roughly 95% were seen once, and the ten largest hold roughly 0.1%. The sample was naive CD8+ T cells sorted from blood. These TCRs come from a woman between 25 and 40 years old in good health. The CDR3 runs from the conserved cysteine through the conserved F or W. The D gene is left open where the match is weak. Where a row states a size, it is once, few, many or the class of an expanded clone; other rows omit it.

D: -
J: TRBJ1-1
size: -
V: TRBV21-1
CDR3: CAGSGENTEAFF
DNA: TGTGCCGGCTCTGGGGAGAACACTGAAGCTTTCTTT

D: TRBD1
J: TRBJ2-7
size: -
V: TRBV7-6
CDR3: CASSLRTGDEQYF
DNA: TGTGCCAGCAGCCTCCGGACAGGGGACGAGCAGTACTTC

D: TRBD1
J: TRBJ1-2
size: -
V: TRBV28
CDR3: CASSLTRDSYGYTF
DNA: TGTGCCAGCAGTTTAACTCGGGACAGCTATGGCTACACCTTC

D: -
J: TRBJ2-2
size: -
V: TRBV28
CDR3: CASSTGVGTTYTGELFF
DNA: TGTGCCAGCAGCACAGGGGTCGGGACTACGTACACCGGGGAGCTGTTTTTT

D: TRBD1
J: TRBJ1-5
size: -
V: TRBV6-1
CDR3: CASSEARDRVWEPQHF
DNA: TGTGCCAGCAGTGAAGCGCGGGACAGGGTGTGGGAGCCCCAGCATTTT

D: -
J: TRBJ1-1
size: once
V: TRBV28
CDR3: CAGGRLNTEAFF
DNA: TGTGCCGGCGGACGGCTGAACACTGAAGCTTTCTTT

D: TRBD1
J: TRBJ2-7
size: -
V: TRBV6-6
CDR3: CASSHRDRPYEQYF
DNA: TGTGCCAGCAGCCACCGGGACAGGCCTTACGAGCAGTACTTC

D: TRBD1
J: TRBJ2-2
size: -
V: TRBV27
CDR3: CASMTGGYIGELFF
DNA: TGTGCCAGTATGACAGGGGGCTATATCGGGGAGCTGTTTTTT

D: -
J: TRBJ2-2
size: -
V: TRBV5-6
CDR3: CASRRTGTGELFF
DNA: TGTGCCAGCAGACGGACCGGCACCGGGGAGCTGTTTTTT

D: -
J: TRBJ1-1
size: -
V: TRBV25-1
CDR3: CASSEWGGLGTEAFF
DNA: TGTGCCAGCAGTGAATGGGGGGGGCTTGGCACTGAAGCTTTCTTT

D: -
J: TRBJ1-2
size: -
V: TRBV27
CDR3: CASSFVGGVWYGYTF
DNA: TGTGCCAGCAGTTTTGTTGGCGGGGTATGGTATGGCTACACCTTC

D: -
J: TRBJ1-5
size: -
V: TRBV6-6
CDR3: CASTLAGDQPQHF
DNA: TGTGCCAGCACCCTGGCGGGGGATCAGCCCCAGCATTTT

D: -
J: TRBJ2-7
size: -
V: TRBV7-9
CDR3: CASSLGRLAPYEQYF
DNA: TGTGCCAGCAGCTTAGGGAGGCTAGCACCCTACGAGCAGTACTTC

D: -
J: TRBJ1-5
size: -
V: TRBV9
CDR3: CASSRTDSYQPQHF
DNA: TGTGCCAGCAGCCGAACGGACAGTTATCAGCCCCAGCATTTT

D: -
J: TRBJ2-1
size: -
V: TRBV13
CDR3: CASSQGGSEQFF
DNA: TGTGCCAGCAGCCAAGGGGGGAGTGAGCAGTTCTTC

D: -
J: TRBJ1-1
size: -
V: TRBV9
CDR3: CASSGGHPNTEAFF
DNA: TGTGCCAGCAGCGGGGGACACCCGAACACTGAAGCTTTCTTT

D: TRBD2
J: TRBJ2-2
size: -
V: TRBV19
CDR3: CASSEREGRNGELFF
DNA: TGTGCCAGTAGTGAGCGGGAGGGCCGTAACGGGGAGCTGTTTTTT

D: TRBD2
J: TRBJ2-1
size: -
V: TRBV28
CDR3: CASSPLAGQNEQFF
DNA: TGTGCCAGCAGTCCATTAGCGGGGCAAAATGAGCAGTTCTTC

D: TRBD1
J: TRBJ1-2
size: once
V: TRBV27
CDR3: CASSPTGTAYGYTF
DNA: TGTGCCAGCAGTCCGACAGGGACGGCCTATGGCTACACCTTC

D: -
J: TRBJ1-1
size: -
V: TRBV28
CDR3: CASSFQDGMNTEAFF
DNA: TGTGCCAGCAGTTTCCAGGACGGAATGAACACTGAAGCTTTCTTT

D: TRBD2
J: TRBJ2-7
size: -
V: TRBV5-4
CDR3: CASSPGLADRYEQYF
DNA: TGTGCCAGCAGCCCTGGACTAGCGGACCGCTACGAGCAGTACTTC

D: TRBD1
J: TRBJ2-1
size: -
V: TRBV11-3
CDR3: CASSNSLLPGGNEQFF
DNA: TGTGCCAGCAGCAATTCCCTCCTGCCAGGGGGCAATGAGCAGTTCTTC

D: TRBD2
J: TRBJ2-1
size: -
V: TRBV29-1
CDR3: CSAAPPGLARPYNEQFF
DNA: TGCAGCGCCGCCCCACCAGGACTAGCCAGACCCTACAATGAGCAGTTCTTC

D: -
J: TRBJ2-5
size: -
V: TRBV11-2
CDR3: CASSLGPGEQYF
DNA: TGTGCCAGCAGCCTGGGTCCGGGTGAGCAGTACTTC

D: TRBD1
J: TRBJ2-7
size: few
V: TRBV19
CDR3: CASSYIQGAGEQYF
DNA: TGTGCCAGTAGTTATATACAGGGGGCCGGGGAGCAGTACTTC

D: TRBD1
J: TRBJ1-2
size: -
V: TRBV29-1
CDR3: CSVEERTGATYGYTF
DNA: TGCAGCGTTGAAGAGCGGACAGGGGCGACCTATGGCTACACCTTC

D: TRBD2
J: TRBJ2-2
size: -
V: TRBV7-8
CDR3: CASSATSGSVYTGELFF
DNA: TGTGCCAGCAGCGCGACTAGCGGGAGTGTGTACACCGGGGAGCTGTTTTTT

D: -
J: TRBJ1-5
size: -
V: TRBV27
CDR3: CASSYFFGQPQHF
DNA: TGTGCCAGCAGCTACTTTTTTGGTCAGCCCCAGCATTTT

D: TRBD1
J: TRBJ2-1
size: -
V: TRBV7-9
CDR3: CASSYGQGYYNEQFF
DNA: TGTGCCAGCAGCTACGGACAGGGTTATTACAATGAGCAGTTCTTC

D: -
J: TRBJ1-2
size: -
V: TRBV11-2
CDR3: CASSSDGYGYTF
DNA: TGTGCCAGCAGCTCGGACGGGTATGGCTACACCTTC

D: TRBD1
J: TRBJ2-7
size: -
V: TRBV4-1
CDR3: CASSVTGGSYEQYF
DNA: TGCGCCAGCAGCGTAACAGGGGGGTCGTACGAGCAGTACTTC

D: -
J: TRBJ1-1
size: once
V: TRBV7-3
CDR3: CASSLGAADYTEAFF
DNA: TGTGCCAGCAGCCTGGGGGCGGCCGATTACACTGAAGCTTTCTTT

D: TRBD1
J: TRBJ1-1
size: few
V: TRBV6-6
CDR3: CASSTRTGEAFF
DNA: TGTGCCAGCAGTACGCGGACAGGGGAGGCTTTCTTT

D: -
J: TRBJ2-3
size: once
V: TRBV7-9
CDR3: CASLRDIDTQYF
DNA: TGTGCCAGCCTGCGGGACATCGATACGCAGTATTTT

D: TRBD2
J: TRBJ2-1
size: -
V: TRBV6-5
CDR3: CASSATSGFYNEQFF
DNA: TGTGCCAGCAGTGCAACTAGCGGTTTCTACAATGAGCAGTTCTTC

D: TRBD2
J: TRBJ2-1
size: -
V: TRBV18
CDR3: CASYGTSGSDEQFF
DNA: TGTGCCAGCTATGGGACTAGCGGGAGTGATGAGCAGTTCTTC

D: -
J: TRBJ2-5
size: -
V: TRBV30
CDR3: CAWSVLGQETQYF
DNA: TGTGCCTGGAGTGTACTCGGTCAAGAGACCCAGTACTTC

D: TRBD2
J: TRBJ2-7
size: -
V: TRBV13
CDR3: CASSSSGRVYEQYF
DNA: TGTGCCAGCAGCTCTAGCGGGAGAGTCTACGAGCAGTACTTC

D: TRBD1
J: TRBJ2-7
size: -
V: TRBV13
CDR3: CASSGTGGEQYF
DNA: TGTGCCAGCAGCGGGACAGGGGGCGAGCAGTACTTC

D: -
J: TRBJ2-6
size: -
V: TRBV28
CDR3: CASTPVAGWWEGANVLTF
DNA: TGTGCCAGCACCCCGGTCGCAGGGTGGTGGGAAGGGGCCAACGTCCTGACTTTC

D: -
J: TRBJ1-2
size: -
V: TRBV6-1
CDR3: CASSGRNLLGGYTF
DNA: TGTGCCAGCAGTGGACGGAACCTGTTAGGTGGCTACACCTTC

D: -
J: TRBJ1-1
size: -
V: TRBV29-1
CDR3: CSVYGDRSEAFF
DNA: TGCAGCGTTTATGGAGACAGGTCTGAAGCTTTCTTT

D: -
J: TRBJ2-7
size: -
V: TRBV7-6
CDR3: CASSSIGGYEQYF
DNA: TGTGCCAGCAGCTCTATCGGGGGCTACGAGCAGTACTTC

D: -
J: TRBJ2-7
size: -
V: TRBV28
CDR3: CASRTSSYEQYF
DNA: TGTGCCAGTCGGACGAGCTCCTACGAGCAGTACTTC

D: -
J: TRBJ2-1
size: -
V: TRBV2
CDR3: CASSYSRVYNEQFF
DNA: TGTGCCAGCAGTTACAGCAGGGTCTACAATGAGCAGTTCTTC

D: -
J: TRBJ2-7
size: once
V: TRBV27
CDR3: CATRQSGVDGEQYF
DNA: TGTGCCACCCGACAAAGCGGTGTAGATGGCGAGCAGTACTTC

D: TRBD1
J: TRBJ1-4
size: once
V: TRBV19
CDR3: CASSIRDSGEKLFF
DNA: TGTGCCAGTAGTATAAGGGACAGCGGGGAAAAACTGTTTTTT

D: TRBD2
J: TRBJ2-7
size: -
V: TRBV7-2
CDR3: CASRRLAGTSYEQYF
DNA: TGTGCCAGCAGACGACTAGCGGGAACTTCCTACGAGCAGTACTTC

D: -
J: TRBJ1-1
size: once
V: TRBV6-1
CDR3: CASSVGGFYTEAFF
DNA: TGTGCCAGCAGTGTTGGGGGGTTTTACACTGAAGCTTTCTTT

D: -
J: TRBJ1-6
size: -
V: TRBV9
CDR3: CASSESAKSSPLHF
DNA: TGTGCCAGCAGCGAGTCAGCTAAAAGTTCACCCCTCCACTTT

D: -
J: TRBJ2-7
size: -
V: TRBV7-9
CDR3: CASSLAERAYEQYF
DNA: TGTGCCAGCAGCTTAGCGGAGCGAGCCTACGAGCAGTACTTC

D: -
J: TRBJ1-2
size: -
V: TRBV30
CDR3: CAWNNEGSYTF
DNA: TGTGCCTGGAATAACGAGGGAAGCTACACCTTC

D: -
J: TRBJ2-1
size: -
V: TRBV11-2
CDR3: CASSLLYREGQFF
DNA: TGTGCCAGCAGCTTATTGTACAGAGAGGGACAGTTCTTC

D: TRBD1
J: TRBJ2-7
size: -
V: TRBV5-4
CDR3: CASSLGQGVLYEQYF
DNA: TGTGCCAGCAGCCTGGGACAGGGTGTGCTCTACGAGCAGTACTTC

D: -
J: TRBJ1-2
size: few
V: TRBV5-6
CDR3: CASSLGQNYGYTF
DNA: TGTGCCAGCAGCTTGGGACAGAACTATGGCTACACCTTC

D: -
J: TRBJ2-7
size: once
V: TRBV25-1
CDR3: CASSPRTAYEQYF
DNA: TGTGCCAGCAGCCCTCGGACAGCCTACGAGCAGTACTTC

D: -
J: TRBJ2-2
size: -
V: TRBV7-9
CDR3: CASSSSRTGELFF
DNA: TGTGCCAGCAGCTCATCTCGCACCGGGGAGCTGTTTTTT

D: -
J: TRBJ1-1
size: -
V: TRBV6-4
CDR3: CAARDNPNTEAFF
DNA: TGTGCCGCAAGGGACAACCCGAACACTGAAGCTTTCTTT

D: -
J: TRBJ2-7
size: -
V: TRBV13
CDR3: CASSLNRDLYF
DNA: TGTGCCAGCAGCCTAAACAGGGATTTGTACTTC